The 20 T cell receptor beta chains below all came from one sample that was sequenced in a study of blood T cell repertoires in COVID-19. The protocol was immunoSEQ multiplex PCR, while the TCRdb copy is restricted to in-frame clones and leaves out a portion. The data contain 240,000 or so clones, 86% of them singletons. The material sequenced was peripheral blood. All receptors come from a man older than 75 with acute or convalescent COVID-19.

Comments on this clone: The junction shows a germline mismatch at one end, possibly a read error. The chain links TRBV5-1 to TRBJ2-7; 12 nucleotides line up with TRBD2. The V gene's germline CDR1 is SGHRS and CDR2 YFSETQ. CDR3 size: 16 residues. CDR3 in amino acids: CASSPGLAGPSHEQYF. DNA of the CDR3: TGCGCCAGCAGCCCGGGACTAGCGGGCCCCTCCCACGAGCAGTACTTC. The variable domain in full, with the rest retrieved from reference TRBV5-1 and TRBJ2-7, is KAGVTQTPRYLIKTRGQQVTLSCSPISGHRSVSWYQQTPGQGLQFLFEYFSETQRNKGNFPGRFSGRQFSNSRSEMNVSTLELGDSALYLCASSPGLAGPSHEQYFGPGTRLTVT.

The chain employs TRBV7-2 and TRBJ1-5; TRBD1 is a possible D gene (5 bases). V lost 0 bases to trimming and J lost 2 bases, with 14 bases between them. Germline CDR1 SGHTA, CDR2 FQGNSA. CDR3 length: 17 amino acids. The CDR3 is CASSLALGALGNQPQHF. Written as DNA, the CDR3 is TGTGCCAGCAGCTTAGCGTTAGGGGCTCTGGGCAATCAGCCCCAGCATTTT.

V usage is TRBV5-4 and J usage is TRBJ2-3; 15 nucleotides align to TRBD2. J was trimmed by 5 bases and V by 2 bases; bases with no gene match: 9. Germline values: CDR1 SGHNT, CDR2 YYREEE (reference sequence). CDR3 length: 18 residues. The DNA of the CDR3 is TGTGCCAGCAGCTTCCCAGGACTAGCGGGAGGGGAGAAAGATACGCAGTATTTT. Translation: CASSFPGLAGGEKDTQYF.

This chain joins TRBV25-1 and TRBJ2-7; maybe TRBD2 (5 bases). The V gene lost 5 bases and the J gene lost 2 bases, with 13 bases spanning the gap. This CDR3 has 14 residues. CDR1 is MGHDK and CDR2 is SYGVNS in the germline V gene. The CDR3 loop reads CASSRENGAYEQYF. In DNA form, the CDR3 reads TGTGCCAGCAGTCGGGAAAACGGGGCCTACGAGCAGTACTTC.

The genes are TRBV6-5 and TRBJ1-6, with D possibly being TRBD1 (6 bases). The V and J ends lost 6 bases and 6 bases respectively, with 9 bases between them. The CDR3 runs 13 residues. The germline gives CDR1 MNHEY, CDR2 SVGAGI. The CDR3 DNA is TGTGCCAGCAGGGGACACATTAATTCACCCCTCCACTTT. As protein: CASRGHINSPLHF.

This sequence joins TRBV12-3 or TRBV12-4 and TRBJ1-2, with TRBD1 as a possible D gene (6 bases). This CDR3 spans 13 amino acids. V shed 6 bases and J shed 3 bases, with 11 bases lying between them. The CDR3 DNA sequence: TGTGCCAGCAGACAACAGGGTGACTATGGCTACACCTTC. Its translation: CASRQQGDYGYTF.

The chain joins TRBV5-4 to TRBJ2-5; 9 positions match TRBD2. This CDR3 has 15 amino acids. J was trimmed by 5 bases and V by 0 bases; bases with no gene match: 5. The V gene's germline CDR1 is SGHNT and CDR2 YYREEE (reference sequence). The CDR3 region is CASSLGLAVGETQYF. CDR3 sequence (DNA): TGTGCCAGCAGCTTGGGACTAGCGGTTGGGGAGACCCAGTACTTC.

Worth noting for this clone: The sample holds other DNA sequences that translate to the same CDR3. The rearrangement links TRBV12-3 or TRBV12-4 to TRBJ2-7, with D unclear. Trimming removed 6 bases at V and 0 bases at J, with 9 bases between. The CDR3 is 13 residues long. The CDR3 DNA is TGTGCCAGCAGCCCTCCCTCCTCCTACGAGCAGTACTTC. It yields the protein CASSPPSSYEQYF.

The genes are TRBV29-1 and TRBJ2-7; 8 bases are a match to TRBD1. The CDR3 consists of 14 residues. V gave up 3 bases and J gave up 9 bases; unmatched junction bases: 13. Germline CDR1 SQVTM, CDR2 ANQGSEA. Written as DNA, the CDR3 is TGCAGCGTTGAGGACAGGGCAACTCTTGACGGGCAGTACTTC. Translating gives CSVEDRATLDGQYF.

The chain is built from TRBV7-9 and TRBJ2-1, with D possibly matching TRBD1 (5 bases). The CDR3 length is 15 residues. The ends were cut back, 2 bases at V and 0 bases at J, with 8 bases in the middle. Germline lookup yields CDR1 SEHNR and CDR2 FQNEAQ (reference sequence). CDR3 region: CASSLSRASYNEQFF. The CDR3 nucleotides are TGTGCCAGCAGCTTAAGCAGGGCCTCCTACAATGAGCAGTTCTTC.

This clone has just one count. The chain uses TRBV5-8 and TRBJ1-4; 7 bases are a match to TRBD1. This CDR3 region has 16 residues. The J segment lost 0 bases and the V segment lost 4 bases, leaving 6 bases of the junction unmatched. The V gene's germline CDR1 is SGHTS and CDR2 YDEGEE. CDR3 nucleotide sequence: TGTGCCAGCAGCGGGGGACAGACCCCAACTAATGAAAAACTGTTTTTT. This encodes CASSGGQTPTNEKLFF.

This clone was counted between two and nine times. The rearrangement uses TRBV11-2 and TRBJ2-3; 11 nucleotides match TRBD1. Germline trimming cut 2 bases from V and 4 bases from J; bases unmatched to any gene: 2. In germline, CDR1 is SGHAT, CDR2 FQNNGV. This CDR3 has 15 amino acids. This chain's CDR3 is CASSLRTGGPDTQYF. The CDR3 region has the DNA TGTGCCAGCAGCTTAAGGACAGGGGGCCCAGATACGCAGTATTTT.

This clone was detected only a few times. This sample also contains other DNA sequences that code for the same CDR3. The V gene is TRBV6-1, the J gene TRBJ1-2; D unclear. Germline V CDR1 and CDR2: MNHNS, SASEGT. CDR3 length: 14 residues. The ends were cut back, 1 base at V and 4 bases at J, with 10 bases in the middle. The CDR3 DNA sequence: TGTGCCAGCAGTGAAGGTCCGGGATCCTATGGCTACACCTTC. Amino acids: CASSEGPGSYGYTF.

Only a few counts were recorded for this clone. The chain links TRBV27 to TRBJ1-1; 7 bases fit TRBD1. The CDR3 is 13 residues long. Germline V gives CDR1 MNHEY, CDR2 SMNVEV (reference sequence). V shed 5 bases and J 8 bases; nucleotides not matched to a gene: 8. CDR3 nucleotides: TGTGCCAGCAGTACCTGGACAGGACAAGAAGCTTTCTTT. It codes for CASSTWTGQEAFF.

The chain combines TRBV7-2 with TRBJ2-7; perhaps TRBD2 as D (5 bases). Trimming took 3 bases from V and 0 from J, leaving 9 bases between them. Germline loops: CDR1 SGHTA, CDR2 FQGNSA. The length of the CDR3 is 14 residues. CDR3 DNA: TGTGCCAGCAGCTTCGACTATCCCTCCTACGAGCAGTACTTC. It specifies CASSFDYPSYEQYF.

This chain uses TRBV9 with TRBJ2-1; D might be TRBD1 (6 bases). This CDR3 contains 13 residues. V was trimmed by 8 bases and J by 6 bases, leaving 15 bases between them. The germline CDR1 and CDR2 sequences are SGDLS and YYNGEE. The CDR3 region is CASNGGRVNEQFF. DNA for the CDR3: TGTGCCAGTAATGGGGGCCGGGTCAATGAGCAGTTCTTC.

This chain uses TRBV18 with TRBJ2-7; D gene uncertain. In germline, CDR1 is KGHSH, CDR2 LQKENI. CDR3 length equals 11 residues. V was cut by 6 bases and J by 2 bases, with 5 bases left in between. The CDR3, as DNA: TGTGCCAGCTCTCAGACCTACGAGCAGTACTTC. Its translation is CASSQTYEQYF.

This clone was seen a handful of times. The rearrangement uses TRBV3-1 (or the pseudogene TRBV3-2) and TRBJ2-1; 9 bases fit TRBD2. V shed 4 bases, J shed 12 bases, and the junction held 10 bases outside the gene matches. Germline lookup yields CDR1 LGHDT and CDR2 YNNKEL (reference sequence). The CDR3 contains 14 residues. Here the CDR3 reads CASSPGGSGSWQFF. The CDR3 DNA reads as TGTGCCAGCAGCCCCGGTGGTAGCGGGAGCTGGCAGTTCTTC.

The chain carries TRBV6-5 and TRBJ1-1; D remains ambiguous. CDR1 is MNHEY, CDR2 SVGAGI, per germline. The CDR3 has 13 residues. V was clipped by 2 bases and J by 4 bases, with 8 bases between them. CDR3 region: CASSYPYSTEAFF. The DNA for the CDR3 is TGTGCCAGCAGTTACCCCTACAGCACTGAAGCTTTCTTT.

The chain couples TRBV7-2 to TRBJ1-4; TRBD1 agrees at 8 bases. The germline gives CDR1 SGHTA, CDR2 FQGNSA. The ends lost 5 bases at V and 5 bases at J; junction bases unmatched: 7. The CDR3 sequence is 15 residues long. The CDR3 sequence is CASSLTQGGNEKLFF. The CDR3 DNA reads as TGTGCCAGCAGCCTAACACAGGGGGGGAATGAAAAACTGTTTTTT.